These 16 T cell receptor beta chains were sequenced from one sample in a study of blood T cell repertoires in COVID-19. The method was immunoSEQ multiplex PCR; TCRdb's version includes in-frame clones alone and lacks a portion of them. This sample yields some 530,000 clones, of which 75% to 90% are seen a single time; about 3% belongs to the top ten. Sequences were obtained from peripheral blood. The receptors shown here come from a human donor in a cohort sampled during active COVID-19.

The chain links TRBV30 to TRBJ2-7; 9 nucleotides agree with TRBD1. Germline values: CDR1 GTSNPN, CDR2 SVGIG (reference sequence). The CDR3 is 14 amino acids. The V segment lost 4 bases and the J segment 1 base; nucleotides outside the gene matches: 5. Written as DNA, the CDR3 is TGTGCCTGGATCAAACAGGGGGCGTCCTACGAGCAGTACTTC. Its translation is CAWIKQGASYEQYF.

This chain uses TRBV20-1 with TRBJ2-2, with unresolved D. CDR1 and CDR2 (germline): DFQATT, SNEGSKA (reference sequence). V was trimmed by 3 bases and J by 13 bases, leaving 12 bases between them. CDR3 length: 11 amino acids. CDR3 sequence reads: CSASHTGLLFF. CDR3 sequence (DNA): TGCAGTGCTAGCCACACGGGTCTGCTGTTTTTT.

The chain joins TRBV6-6 to TRBJ2-1; 14 nucleotides agree with TRBD2. Trimming cost V 5 bases and J 3 bases; bases outside gene matches: 9. CDR3 size: 18 residues. Germline CDR1 is MNHNY and CDR2 is SVGAGI (reference sequence). CDR3 bases: TGTGCCAGCAGTCCGAGCCCCGGGACTAGCGGGAGCTACAATGAGCAGTTCTTC. The encoded protein is CASSPSPGTSGSYNEQFF.

CDR3 sequence (DNA): TGTGCCAGCAGCTTGAGGGACAGTTCGGGATATGGCTACACCTTC. This gives the protein CASSLRDSSGYGYTF. V is TRBV9 and J is TRBJ1-2; 7 nucleotides match TRBD1. V lost 4 bases and J lost 5; bases outside the gene matches: 11. The CDR3 is 15 residues long. Germline V gene lookup returns CDR1 SGDLS and CDR2 YYNGEE.

V is TRBV7-2 and J is TRBJ1-5, with 7 bases identical to TRBD1. Per germline, CDR1 SGHTA and CDR2 FQGNSA. V dropped 5 bases and J dropped 4; count of bases not matched to a gene: 11. The CDR3 extends over 16 amino acids. CDR3 in amino acids: CASSQLGTALNQPQHF. The CDR3 DNA reads TGTGCCAGCAGCCAACTCGGGACAGCTCTAAATCAGCCCCAGCATTTT.

The CDR3 nucleotides read TGTGCCAGTAGTCCCCGACTAGCGGGAGGGTACAATGAGCAGTTCTTC. This translates into CASSPRLAGGYNEQFF. This chain links TRBV19 with TRBJ2-1, with 14 bases aligning to TRBD2. The CDR3 spans 16 residues. Trimming at V came to 5 bases and at J to 4 bases, leaving 4 bases not matched to a gene. Germline V gives CDR1 LNHDA, CDR2 SQIVND (reference sequence).

The rearrangement links TRBV9 to TRBJ2-1; the match to TRBD2 covers 8 bases. V was clipped by 3 bases and J by 7 bases; unmatched bases: 9. The CDR3 sequence is 15 residues long. CDR1 SGDLS and CDR2 YYNGEE come from the germline V gene. CDR3 in DNA: TGTGCCAGCAGCGCCTCGGGGGGGCCGGAAAATGAGCAGTTCTTC. It encodes CASSASGGPENEQFF.

CDR3 DNA: TGTGCCAGCAGTTTATTGGGGCAACAGGGGGGCTATGGCTACACCTTC. Translation: CASSLLGQQGGYGYTF. The V call is TRBV28, the J call TRBJ1-2; TRBD1 matches at 8 bases. CDR3 size: 16 residues. V lost 1 base and J lost 4; bases outside the gene matches: 8. Germline CDR1 reads MDHEN; CDR2 reads SYDVKM.

The chain uses TRBV28 and TRBJ2-3; 9 positions agree with TRBD2. This CDR3 region has 13 residues. V gave up 7 bases and J gave up 6 bases; unmatched junction bases: 5. CDR1 is MDHEN and CDR2 is SYDVKM in the germline V gene. CDR3 bases: TGTGCCAGCAAAAGCGGGAGGCTGGATACGCAGTATTTT. It yields the protein CASKSGRLDTQYF.

The rearrangement joins TRBV6-5 to TRBJ1-6, with D perhaps TRBD1 (5 bases). V dropped 4 bases and J dropped 14 bases, with 12 bases sitting between them. CDR1 and CDR2 from the germline V gene are MNHEY and SVGAGI. CDR3 length equals 12 residues. The CDR3 here is CASSSGAGTLHF. The DNA for the CDR3 is TGTGCCAGCAGTTCTGGGGCTGGGACCCTCCACTTT.

This clone was recorded at least ten times. This sample includes further DNA sequences coding for the same CDR3. V and J are TRBV5-1 and TRBJ2-1; a possible D gene is TRBD2 (6 bases). This CDR3 is 14 amino acids long. CDR1 is SGHRS and CDR2 is YFSETQ in the germline V gene. V lost 2 bases, J lost 6 bases, and 12 bases lay in between. In DNA form, the CDR3 reads TGCGCCAGCAGCTTAACGGGACTTCCCAATGAGCAGTTCTTC. Protein: CASSLTGLPNEQFF. The whole variable domain, remainder taken from reference TRBV5-1 and TRBJ2-1, is KAGVTQTPRYLIKTRGQQVTLSCSPISGHRSVSWYQQTPGQGLQFLFEYFSETQRNKGNFPGRFSGRQFSNSRSEMNVSTLELGDSALYLCASSLTGLPNEQFFGPGTRLTVL.

This chain uses TRBV6-5 with TRBJ2-7; a possible D gene is TRBD2 (5 bases). The CDR3 runs 14 residues. Germline assignment: CDR1 MNHEY and CDR2 SVGAGI. Trimming shortened V by 6 bases and J by 3 bases, and 15 bases separated the two germline ends. CDR3 nucleotides: TGTGCCAGCAGACTTTCGACTACTTACTACGAGCAGTACTTC. This gives the protein CASRLSTTYYEQYF.

The rearrangement uses TRBV5-4 and TRBJ2-5, with 9 positions matching TRBD2. With 0 bases clipped from V and 0 bases from J, the junction kept 6 bases outside the gene matches. This CDR3 spans 17 amino acids. Germline-derived CDR1 and CDR2 are SGHNT and YYREEE (reference sequence). The CDR3: CASSLEASGMYQETQYF. DNA of the CDR3: TGTGCCAGCAGCTTGGAGGCTAGCGGGATGTACCAAGAGACCCAGTACTTC. Drawing the rest from reference TRBV5-4 and TRBJ2-5, the complete variable domain is ETGVTQSPTHLIKTRGQQVTLRCSSQSGHNTVSWYQQALGQGPQFIFQYYREEENGRGNFPPRFSGLQFPNYSSELNVNALELDDSALYLCASSLEASGMYQETQYFGPGTRLLVL.

This rearrangement joins TRBV28 to TRBJ1-1, with TRBD1 matching 9 bases. The J segment lost 1 base and the V segment lost 6 bases, leaving 6 bases of the junction unmatched. Germline CDR1 MDHEN, CDR2 SYDVKM. There are 15 residues in the CDR3. The CDR3 here is CASSGTGTGNTEAFF. CDR3 DNA: TGTGCCAGCAGCGGGACAGGGACGGGGAACACTGAAGCTTTCTTT.

Only a few counts were recorded for this clone. The chain combines TRBV30 with TRBJ1-5; 8 bases line up with TRBD1. The CDR3 contains 14 residues. The V gene end was trimmed by 2 bases and the J gene end by 7 bases; junction bases not matched to a gene: 7. Germline assignment: CDR1 GTSNPN and CDR2 SVGIG (reference sequence). CDR3 in DNA: TGTGCCTGGAGTCCTGGACAGGGCCAACAGCCCCAGCATTTT. This translates into CAWSPGQGQQPQHF.

The chain links TRBV5-1 to TRBJ1-1; 9 bases line up with TRBD1. The CDR3 totals 14 residues. The V segment lost 4 bases and the J segment 3 bases; nucleotides outside the gene matches: 4. Germline V gives CDR1 SGHRS, CDR2 YFSETQ. CDR3: CASSRDREYTEAFF. CDR3 in DNA: TGCGCCAGCAGCAGGGACAGGGAATACACTGAAGCTTTCTTT.